The 29 T cell receptor beta chains given below trace back to one sample, sequenced in a study of CD8+ T cells in alopecia areata. The authors extracted RNA and reverse transcribed it into cDNA as the sequencing template. TCRdb's table, derived via immunoSEQ multiplex PCR, lists solely in-frame clones and lacks some. The sample holds just over 30,000 clones, roughly 60% seen once. The source material was NKG2D-high CD8+ T cells sorted from blood. The receptors were gathered from a human donor with alopecia areata.

This chain links TRBV7-9 with TRBJ1-5; 10 bases align to TRBD1. Trimming at V came to 5 bases and at J to 7 bases, leaving 5 bases not matched to a gene. Germline-derived CDR1 and CDR2 are SEHNR and FQNEAQ (reference sequence). The CDR3 is 14 residues long. This CDR3 is CASSHGQGEQPQHF. CDR3 in DNA: TGTGCCAGCAGCCATGGACAGGGGGAACAGCCCCAGCATTTT.

This clone showed up just once. The genes are TRBV19 and TRBJ2-7, with 10 positions matching TRBD1. This CDR3 contains 14 residues. CDR1 is LNHDA, CDR2 SQIVND, per germline (reference sequence). With V trimmed by 7 bases and J by 5 bases, 8 bases remained unmatched. The CDR3 protein is CASTSTGGLDEQYF. The CDR3 DNA is TGTGCCAGTACTTCGACAGGGGGCTTAGACGAGCAGTACTTC.

This clone has just one count. This chain connects TRBV9 to TRBJ2-7; TRBD2 aligns across 9 bases. The CDR3 has 16 residues. Germline values: CDR1 SGDLS, CDR2 YYNGEE. V lost 4 bases and J lost 2; bases outside the gene matches: 10. Here the CDR3 reads CASSLTSGLAAYEQYF. The CDR3 bases are TGTGCCAGCAGCCTAACCTCGGGACTAGCAGCCTACGAGCAGTACTTC.

The genes are TRBV9 and TRBJ2-7; tentatively, D is TRBD1 (5 bases). The CDR3 runs to 16 residues. V was clipped by 3 bases and J by 1 base, with 17 bases between them. The germline gives CDR1 SGDLS, CDR2 YYNGEE. CDR3 DNA: TGTGCCAGCAGCGCGGAAAGAAAGACAGCGTCCTACGAGCAGTACTTC. Translating it yields CASSAERKTASYEQYF.

The V call is TRBV27, the J call TRBJ2-3; D call uncertain. The germline CDR1 and CDR2 sequences are MNHEY and SMNVEV (reference sequence). The germline V and J ends were trimmed by 2 bases and 6 bases, with 15 bases remaining between them. The CDR3 extends over 15 amino acids. The CDR3 here is CASSLTGLVGDTQYF. The CDR3 DNA reads TGTGCCAGCAGTTTAACTGGTCTAGTAGGTGATACGCAGTATTTT.

This clone has more than one count but fewer than ten. The chain combines TRBV29-1 with TRBJ1-1, with TRBD1 identical over 10 bases. The V segment lost 4 bases and the J segment 5 bases; nucleotides outside the gene matches: 7. Germline CDR1 is SQVTM and CDR2 is ANQGSEA. CDR3 length: 14 amino acids. The CDR3 DNA follows: TGCAGCGTTGCCTTTGGACAGGGGGGAACTGAAGCTTTCTTT. Its translation is CSVAFGQGGTEAFF. The full variable domain, completed using reference TRBV29-1 and TRBJ1-1, is SAVISQKPSRDICQRGTSLTIQCQVDSQVTMMFWYRQQPGQSLTLIATANQGSEATYESGFVIDKFPISRPNLTFSTLTVSNMSPEDSSIYLCSVAFGQGGTEAFFGQGTRLTVV.

CDR3 nucleotides: TGTGCCTGGAGTGCCCTAGCGGGAGGACCCAACCAGATATATACTAGCACAGATACGCAGTATTTT. Translated: CAWSALAGGPNQIYTSTDTQYF. V usage is TRBV30 and J usage is TRBJ2-3; 11 bases are a match to TRBD2. Germline CDR1 GTSNPN, CDR2 SVGIG (reference sequence). The CDR3 totals 22 residues. The V gene end was trimmed by 1 base and the J gene end by 0 bases; junction bases not matched to a gene: 21.

This sequence joins TRBV27 and TRBJ2-3; D is undetermined. CDR1 and CDR2 (germline): MNHEY, SMNVEV (reference sequence). The CDR3 loop spans 15 amino acids. Trimming cost V 4 bases and J 4 bases, with 15 bases left between them. The CDR3: CASSYFAMAPDTQYF. For the CDR3, the DNA is TGTGCCAGCAGTTATTTCGCGATGGCCCCAGATACGCAGTATTTT.

V gene TRBV14 combines with J gene TRBJ2-1, with 9 bases that match TRBD2. The CDR3 has 15 residues. The V and J ends lost 7 bases and 8 bases, in that order; junction bases with no gene match: 12. Germline V gene lookup returns CDR1 SGHDN and CDR2 FVKESK. Here the CDR3 DNA reads TGTGCCAGCACCCCAGGAGGCGGGGGGGCCGATGAGCAGTTCTTC. It is translated as CASTPGGGGADEQFF.

Only one count was recorded for this clone. CDR3 loop: CSVEIVDRGYLYEQYF. The CDR3 DNA reads as TGCAGCGTTGAAATAGTCGACAGGGGATACCTCTACGAGCAGTACTTC. The chain has TRBV29-1 and TRBJ2-7, with 8 bases that match TRBD1. V gave up 2 bases and J gave up 3 bases; unmatched junction bases: 12. Germline CDR1 SQVTM, CDR2 ANQGSEA. The CDR3 has 16 residues.

The chain recombines TRBV4-3 with TRBJ2-2; tentative D call: TRBD1 (6 bases). The CDR3 totals 14 residues. Trimming removed 4 bases from V and 1 base from J, with 7 bases in between. The V gene's germline CDR1 is LGHNA and CDR2 YSLEER. As DNA, the CDR3 is TGCGCCAGCAGCCTGGGACAGAACACCGGGGAGCTGTTTTTT. Amino acids: CASSLGQNTGELFF.

This chain links TRBV7-6 with TRBJ2-7; 8 bases align to TRBD2. Germline loops: CDR1 SGHVS, CDR2 FNYEAQ. V lost 2 bases and J lost 1; bases outside the gene matches: 1. The CDR3 has 14 amino acids. The CDR3 protein is CASSLTSGSYEQYF. The CDR3 DNA sequence: TGTGCCAGCAGCTTAACTAGCGGATCCTACGAGCAGTACTTC.

This chain links TRBV6-5 with TRBJ2-5; D unclear. The CDR3 is 12 amino acids. Germline CDR1 MNHEY, CDR2 SVGAGI. With 6 bases removed from V and 7 bases from J, the gap between germline ends came to 12 bases. CDR3 loop: CASSPPGGTQYF. In nucleotides, the CDR3 is TGTGCCAGCAGCCCTCCCGGCGGGACCCAGTACTTC.

The gene calls are TRBV30 and TRBJ1-2; D remains unclear. The germline V and J ends were trimmed by 1 base and 8 bases, with 11 bases remaining between them. CDR1 and CDR2 from the germline V gene are GTSNPN and SVGIG (reference sequence). This CDR3 contains 12 residues. Written as DNA, the CDR3 is TGTGCCTGGAGTGCTTACCTCTACGGCTACACCTTC. This codes for CAWSAYLYGYTF.

The V call is TRBV27, the J call TRBJ2-1; a possible D gene is TRBD2 (6 bases). Germline loops: CDR1 MNHEY, CDR2 SMNVEV (reference sequence). The V end lost 6 bases, the J end lost 6 bases, and 15 bases lay between the germline ends. There are 14 residues in the CDR3. The CDR3 spells CASRTSGSFNEQFF. CDR3 bases: TGTGCCAGCAGAACCTCCGGGAGTTTCAATGAGCAGTTCTTC.

This sequence joins TRBV27 and TRBJ2-4, with D perhaps TRBD1 (5 bases). This CDR3 spans 13 amino acids. Germline V gives CDR1 MNHEY, CDR2 SMNVEV (reference sequence). The V gene lost 1 base and the J gene lost 8 bases, with 9 bases spanning the gap. The CDR3, as DNA: TGTGCCAGCAGTTTATTCGAAGGGGACATTCAGTACTTC. This gives the protein CASSLFEGDIQYF.

This clone showed up just a few times. This likely comes from a read error, as the CDR3 has no conserved phenylalanine or tryptophan at its end. No DNA is shown, since the ends of the CDR3 on it are uncertain; the CDR3 is the one TCRdb lists. The genes are TRBV19 and TRBJ2-4; the table calls TRBD1, which could not be checked here. From germline, CDR1 is LNHDA and CDR2 SQIVND (reference sequence). The CDR3 is made up of 9 amino acids, end residues included. The CDR3 sequence: CASRPLQGL.

The chain carries TRBV7-9 and TRBJ2-2, with D tentatively TRBD1 or TRBD2 (5 bases each). The CDR3 is made up of 16 amino acids. V lost 5 bases, J lost 4 bases, and 17 bases lay in between. The germline CDR1 and CDR2 sequences are SEHNR and FQNEAQ (reference sequence). As DNA, the CDR3 is TGTGCCAGCAGCCGCTCGTCTGGGGGATTCACCGGGGAGCTGTTTTTT. Translating it yields CASSRSSGGFTGELFF.

The V and J genes are TRBV5-4 and TRBJ2-5, with no clear D. Deletions cut 4 bases from V and 5 bases from J, with 21 bases between. The germline V gene has CDR1 SGHNT and CDR2 YYREEE (reference sequence). The CDR3 length is 16 residues. The CDR3 loop is CASSEPGASGWETQYF. The CDR3 DNA follows: TGTGCCAGCAGCGAACCTGGTGCTAGTGGATGGGAGACCCAGTACTTC.

V usage is TRBV28 and J usage is TRBJ2-7; D is ambiguous. Looked up from germline, CDR1 is MDHEN and CDR2 is SYDVKM. There are 13 residues in the CDR3. The CDR3 DNA follows: TGTGTAATAATGAGGACGGCTTCCTACGAGCAGTACTTC. Translated, it gives CVIMRTASYEQYF.

This sequence joins TRBV4-1 and TRBJ1-1; no reliable D call. The germline gives CDR1 MGHRA, CDR2 YSYEKL. V was cut by 2 bases and J by 1 base, with 8 bases left in between. The CDR3 is 14 amino acids. CDR3 amino acids: CASSQRTGNTEAFF. In DNA, the CDR3 is TGCGCCAGCAGCCAACGGACGGGGAACACTGAAGCTTTCTTT.

The V and J genes are TRBV7-9 and TRBJ2-7; no reliable D call. Between the trimmed V and J ends, which lost 5 bases and 3 bases, there was a span of 8 bases. The length of the CDR3 is 12 residues. Germline CDR1 reads SEHNR; CDR2 reads FQNEAQ (reference sequence). CDR3 sequence (DNA): TGTGCCAGCAGCCAGACGGTCTACGAGCAGTACTTC. Translated, it gives CASSQTVYEQYF.

CDR3 in DNA: TGTGCCAGCAGCCAAGACATGGCGCAACGCGGGGTTGAAAAACTGTTTTTT. It specifies CASSQDMAQRGVEKLFF. The gene calls are TRBV7-9 and TRBJ1-4, with D unresolved. The germline V and J ends were trimmed by 5 bases and 7 bases, with 23 bases remaining between them. CDR3 size: 17 residues. CDR1 and CDR2 from the germline V gene are SEHNR and FQNEAQ (reference sequence). The full variable domain, completed using reference TRBV7-9 and TRBJ1-4, is DTGVSQNPRHKITKRGQNVTFRCDPISEHNRLYWYRQTLGQGPEFLTYFQNEAQLEKSRLLSDRFSAERPKGSFSTLEIQRTEQGDSAMYLCASSQDMAQRGVEKLFFGSGTQLSVL.

CDR3: CASEPGLLSGELFF. Here the CDR3 DNA reads TGTGCCAGTGAACCGGGACTATTAAGCGGGGAGCTGTTTTTT. The chain has TRBV19 and TRBJ2-2; 7 bases map to TRBD2. Germline assignment: CDR1 LNHDA and CDR2 SQIVND (reference sequence). The CDR3 runs to 14 residues. With 8 bases clipped from V and 7 bases from J, the junction kept 10 bases outside the gene matches.

The sample holds a few counts of this clone. The rearrangement joins TRBV7-2 to TRBJ2-7; D is unclear. Germline V lookup: CDR1 SGHTA, CDR2 FQGNSA. Trimming pared 0 bases from V and 2 bases from J, leaving 8 bases between. The CDR3 covers 14 residues. In nucleotides, the CDR3 is TGTGCCAGCAGCTTAGCCGCGGCCCCCTACGAGCAGTACTTC. Protein: CASSLAAAPYEQYF.

In this sample, this clone turned up a few times. The chain couples TRBV19 to TRBJ2-1; D is ambiguous. The CDR3 runs 13 residues. Trimming removed 4 bases at V and 6 bases at J, with 10 bases between. Germline values: CDR1 LNHDA, CDR2 SQIVND (reference sequence). The CDR3 nucleotides read TGTGCCAGTAGTACAAAAAAAGGCAATGAGCAGTTCTTC. As protein: CASSTKKGNEQFF.

By share, this clone ranks as medium-sized. The same CDR3 is also encoded by other DNA sequences in this sample. The chain links TRBV29-1 to TRBJ2-7; D gene unclear. The germline V and J ends were trimmed by 7 bases and 0 bases, with 7 bases remaining between them. There are 11 residues in the CDR3. CDR1 and CDR2 from the germline V gene are SQVTM and ANQGSEA. CDR3 region: CSAGFSYEQYF. For the CDR3, the DNA is TGCAGCGCTGGATTCTCCTACGAGCAGTACTTC.

The CDR3 DNA follows: TGTGCCAGCAGCCGCCGGGACAGATTACAAGAGACCCAGTACTTC. Its translation is CASSRRDRLQETQYF. V gene TRBV2 combines with J gene TRBJ2-5; 7 bases map to TRBD1. Per germline, CDR1 SNHLY and CDR2 FYNNEI. The CDR3 has 15 residues. Losses at the gene ends were 6 bases for V and 2 bases for J; bases not matched to a gene: 9.

The CDR3 DNA sequence: TGTGCCAGCAGCCCCATACTTGCAACTAATGAAAAACTGTTTTTT. Translated: CASSPILATNEKLFF. V usage is TRBV28 and J usage is TRBJ1-4; D call uncertain. V was clipped by 6 bases and J by 0 bases, with 11 bases between them. The germline V gene encodes CDR1 MDHEN and CDR2 SYDVKM. This CDR3 has 15 residues.